This T cell receptor beta chain was captured by sequencing in a study of cytomegalovirus exposure and HLA in healthy donors. Study context: Membership in the Caucasian-associated ancestry cluster was found for about four fifths of 350 to 450 genotyped donors. Whole-study results and caveats: The listing of 150 to 200 TCR beta chains classed them as cytomegalovirus-associated. Later on, an analysis tied 15,000 to 20,000 TCR beta sequences to HLA alleles at 0.05 false discovery rate. CMV serostatus was the only immune exposure information that was available.

The V gene's germline CDR1 is MNHEY and CDR2 SVGAGI. Trimming cost V 4 bases and J 8 bases; bases outside gene matches: 6. CDR3 length: 15 amino acids. About this clone: The antigen remains unidentified.

This PCR relied on a set of 60 Vbeta primers and 13 Jbeta primers. The table came from immunoSEQ multiplex PCR; TCRdb's copy has only in-frame clones and leaves some out. This sample has around 150,000 clones, with 60% to 80% found just once. The source is a woman between 50 and 59 years old in good health and CMV-seropositive. This rearrangement joins TRBV6-5 to TRBJ2-1; the match to TRBD2 covers 12 bases. Sequencing was done on a sample of PBMCs. In DNA, the CDR3 is TGTGCCAGCAGTTTGGCTAGCGGGAGGGCCGATGAGCAGTTCTTC. Protein: CASSLASGRADEQFF.